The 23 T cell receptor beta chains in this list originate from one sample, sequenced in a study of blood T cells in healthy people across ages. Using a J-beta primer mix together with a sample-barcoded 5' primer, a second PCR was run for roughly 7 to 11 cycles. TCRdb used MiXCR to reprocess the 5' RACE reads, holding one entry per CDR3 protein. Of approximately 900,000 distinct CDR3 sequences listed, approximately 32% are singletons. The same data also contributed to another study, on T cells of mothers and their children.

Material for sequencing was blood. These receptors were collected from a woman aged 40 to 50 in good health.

The CDR3 here is CASSQGVDTGELFF. The CDR3 DNA is TGTGCCAGCAGCCAAGGGGTTGACACCGGGGAGCTGTTTTTT. The chain carries TRBV3-1 and TRBJ2-2; no firm D call. Looked up from germline, CDR1 is LGHDT and CDR2 is YNNKEL (reference sequence). With 1 base removed from V and 3 bases from J, the gap between germline ends came to 6 bases. This CDR3 is built from 14 residues.

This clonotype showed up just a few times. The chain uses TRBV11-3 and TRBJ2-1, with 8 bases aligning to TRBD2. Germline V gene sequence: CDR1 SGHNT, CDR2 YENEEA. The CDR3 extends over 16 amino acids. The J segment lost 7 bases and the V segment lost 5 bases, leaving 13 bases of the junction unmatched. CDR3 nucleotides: TGTGCCAGCAGCGGGGGGCGGGGGGCCCGTTTGAATGAGCAGTTCTTC. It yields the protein CASSGGRGARLNEQFF.

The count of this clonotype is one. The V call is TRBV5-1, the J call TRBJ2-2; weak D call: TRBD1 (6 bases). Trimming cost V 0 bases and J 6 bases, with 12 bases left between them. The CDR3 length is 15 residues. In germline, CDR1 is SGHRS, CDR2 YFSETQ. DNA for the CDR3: TGCGCCAGCAGCTTGGTTACAGGGTCGTCCGGGGAGCTGTTTTTT. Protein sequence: CASSLVTGSSGELFF.

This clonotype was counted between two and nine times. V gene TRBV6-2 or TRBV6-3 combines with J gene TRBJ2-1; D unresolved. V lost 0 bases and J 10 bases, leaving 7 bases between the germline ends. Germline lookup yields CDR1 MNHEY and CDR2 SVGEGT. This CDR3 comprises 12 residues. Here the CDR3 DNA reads TGTGCCAGCAGTTACTCCCATGCAGAGCAGTTCTTC. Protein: CASSYSHAEQFF.

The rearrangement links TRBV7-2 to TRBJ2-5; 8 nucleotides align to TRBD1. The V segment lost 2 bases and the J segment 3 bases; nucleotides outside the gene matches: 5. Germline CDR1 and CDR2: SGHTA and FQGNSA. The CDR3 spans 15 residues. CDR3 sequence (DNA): TGTGCCAGCAGCTTAAATCTGGACAGGGAAGAGACCCAGTACTTC. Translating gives CASSLNLDREETQYF.

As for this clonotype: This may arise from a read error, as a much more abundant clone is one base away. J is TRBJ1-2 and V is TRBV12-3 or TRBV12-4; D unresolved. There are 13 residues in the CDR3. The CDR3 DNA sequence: TGTGCCAGCAGTCCAACTGAGAACTATGACTACACCTTC. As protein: CASSPTENYDYTF.

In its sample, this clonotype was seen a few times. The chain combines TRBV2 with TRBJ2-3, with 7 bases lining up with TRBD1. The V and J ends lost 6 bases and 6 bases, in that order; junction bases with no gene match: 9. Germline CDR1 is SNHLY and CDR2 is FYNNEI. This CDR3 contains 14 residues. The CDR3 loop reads CASSPTDRTDTQYF. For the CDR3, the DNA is TGTGCCAGCAGCCCTACGGACAGGACGGATACGCAGTATTTT.

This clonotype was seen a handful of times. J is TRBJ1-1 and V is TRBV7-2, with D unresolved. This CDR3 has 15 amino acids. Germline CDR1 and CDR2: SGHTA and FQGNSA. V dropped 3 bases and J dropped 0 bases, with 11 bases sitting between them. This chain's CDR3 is CASSLTLGVNTEAFF. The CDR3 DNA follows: TGTGCCAGCAGCTTGACCCTGGGAGTGAACACTGAAGCTTTCTTT. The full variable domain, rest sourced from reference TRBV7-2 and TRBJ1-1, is GAGVSQSPSNKVTEKGKDVELRCDPISGHTALYWYRQSLGQGLEFLIYFQGNSAPDKSGLPSDRFSAERTGGSVSTLTIQRTQQEDSAVYLCASSLTLGVNTEAFFGQGTRLTVV.

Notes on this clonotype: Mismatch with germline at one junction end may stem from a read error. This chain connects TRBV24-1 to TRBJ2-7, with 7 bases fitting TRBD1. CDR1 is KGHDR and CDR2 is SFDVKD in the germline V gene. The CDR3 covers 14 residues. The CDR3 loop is CVTSEGQHRGEQYF. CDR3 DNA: TGTGTCACCAGCGAGGGACAGCACCGGGGCGAGCAGTACTTC.

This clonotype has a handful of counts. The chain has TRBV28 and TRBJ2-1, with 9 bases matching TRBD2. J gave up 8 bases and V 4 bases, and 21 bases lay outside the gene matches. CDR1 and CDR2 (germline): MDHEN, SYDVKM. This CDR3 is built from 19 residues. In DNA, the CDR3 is TGTGCCAGCAGTTCACTCGTCCCGGGACGAGCGGGGGGAGGAGATGAGCAGTTCTTC. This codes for CASSSLVPGRAGGGDEQFF.

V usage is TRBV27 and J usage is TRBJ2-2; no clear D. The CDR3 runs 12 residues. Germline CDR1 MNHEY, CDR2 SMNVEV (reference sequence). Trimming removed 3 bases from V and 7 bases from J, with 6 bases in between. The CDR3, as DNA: TGTGCCAGCAGTTTTCAGTTCGGGGAGCTGTTTTTT. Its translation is CASSFQFGELFF.

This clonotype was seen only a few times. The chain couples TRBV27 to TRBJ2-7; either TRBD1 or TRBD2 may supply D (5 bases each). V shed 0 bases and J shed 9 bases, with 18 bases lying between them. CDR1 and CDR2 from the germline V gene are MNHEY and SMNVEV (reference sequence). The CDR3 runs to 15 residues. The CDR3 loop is CASSLSPGTVVGQYF. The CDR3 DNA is TGTGCCAGCAGTTTATCCCCCGGGACCGTCGTTGGGCAGTACTTC.

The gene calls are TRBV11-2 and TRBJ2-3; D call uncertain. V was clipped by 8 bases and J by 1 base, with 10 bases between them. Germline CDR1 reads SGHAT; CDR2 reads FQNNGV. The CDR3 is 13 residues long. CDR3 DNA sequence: TGTGCCAGCGAAACGTGGGGCACAGATACGCAGTATTTT. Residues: CASETWGTDTQYF.

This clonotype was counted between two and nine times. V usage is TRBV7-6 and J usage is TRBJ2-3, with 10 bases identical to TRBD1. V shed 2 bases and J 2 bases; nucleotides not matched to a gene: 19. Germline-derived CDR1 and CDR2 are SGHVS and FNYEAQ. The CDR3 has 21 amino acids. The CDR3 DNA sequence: TGTGCCAGCAGCTTATTTGTGAGACAGGGGGCTGCTCGGGCCTACACAGATACGCAGTATTTT. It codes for CASSLFVRQGAARAYTDTQYF.

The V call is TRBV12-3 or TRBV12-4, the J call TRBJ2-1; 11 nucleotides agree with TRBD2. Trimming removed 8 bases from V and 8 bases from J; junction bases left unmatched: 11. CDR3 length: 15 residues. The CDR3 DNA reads TGTGCCAGCTTAGCGGGGGGGTCACCTTACGATGAGCAGTTCTTC. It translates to CASLAGGSPYDEQFF.

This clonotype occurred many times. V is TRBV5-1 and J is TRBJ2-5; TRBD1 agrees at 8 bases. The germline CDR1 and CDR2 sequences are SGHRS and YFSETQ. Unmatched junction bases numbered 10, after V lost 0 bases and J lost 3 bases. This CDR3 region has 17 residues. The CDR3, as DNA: TGCGCCAGCAGCTTGGTCCTCCCCGGACAGGGAAAAGAGACCCAGTACTTC. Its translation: CASSLVLPGQGKETQYF.

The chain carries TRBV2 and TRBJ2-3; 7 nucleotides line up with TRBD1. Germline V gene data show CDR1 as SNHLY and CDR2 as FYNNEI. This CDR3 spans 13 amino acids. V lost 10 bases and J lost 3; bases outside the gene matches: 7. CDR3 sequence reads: CATSRGWTDTQYF. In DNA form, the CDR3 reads TGTGCCACCTCCAGGGGGTGGACAGATACGCAGTATTTT.

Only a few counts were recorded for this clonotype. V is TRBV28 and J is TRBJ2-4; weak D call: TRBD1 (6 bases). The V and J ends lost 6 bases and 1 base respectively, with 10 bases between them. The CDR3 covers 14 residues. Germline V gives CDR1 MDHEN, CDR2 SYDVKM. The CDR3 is CASSRQGAKNIQYF. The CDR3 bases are TGTGCCAGCAGCCGTCAGGGGGCCAAAAACATTCAGTACTTC.

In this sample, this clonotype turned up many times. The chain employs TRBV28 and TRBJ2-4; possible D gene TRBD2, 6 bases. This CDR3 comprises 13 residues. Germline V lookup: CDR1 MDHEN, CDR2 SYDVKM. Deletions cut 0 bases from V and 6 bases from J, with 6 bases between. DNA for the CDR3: TGTGCCAGCAGTTTATGGGAGGGAAACATTCAGTACTTC. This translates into CASSLWEGNIQYF.

CDR3 amino acids: CASSLGLAGSDRAQYF. CDR3 DNA sequence: TGTGCCAGCAGTTTGGGCCTAGCGGGATCTGACCGGGCCCAGTACTTC. The rearrangement uses TRBV12-3 or TRBV12-4 and TRBJ2-5; 9 bases are a match to TRBD2. The CDR3 runs to 16 residues. V lost 3 bases, J lost 9 bases, and 14 bases stayed unmatched.

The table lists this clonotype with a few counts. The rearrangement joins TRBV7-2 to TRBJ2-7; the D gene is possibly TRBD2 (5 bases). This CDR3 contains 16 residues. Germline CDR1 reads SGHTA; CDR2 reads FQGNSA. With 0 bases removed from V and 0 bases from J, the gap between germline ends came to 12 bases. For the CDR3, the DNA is TGTGCCAGCAGCTTAGCACGTAGAGGGAGCTCCTACGAGCAGTACTTC. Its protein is CASSLARRGSSYEQYF.

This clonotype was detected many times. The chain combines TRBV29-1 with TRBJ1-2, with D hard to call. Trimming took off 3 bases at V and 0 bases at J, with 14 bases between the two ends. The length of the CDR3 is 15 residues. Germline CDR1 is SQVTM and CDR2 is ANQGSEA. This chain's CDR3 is CSVESGPSANYGYTF. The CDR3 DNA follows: TGCAGCGTTGAGAGTGGGCCATCAGCTAACTATGGCTACACCTTC.

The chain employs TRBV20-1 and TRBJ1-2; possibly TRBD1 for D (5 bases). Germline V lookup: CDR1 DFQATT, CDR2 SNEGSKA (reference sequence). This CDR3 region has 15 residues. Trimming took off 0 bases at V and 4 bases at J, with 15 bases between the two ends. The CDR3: CSARDAGGGSYGYTF. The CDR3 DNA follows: TGCAGTGCTAGAGATGCCGGGGGGGGGTCCTATGGCTACACCTTC.